This TCR beta chain was captured by sequencing in a study of T-cell reconstitution after alpha-beta-depleted transplantation in children. The CDR3 spans 13 residues. Per the germline V gene, CDR1 is SGHRS and CDR2 is YFSETQ. V lost 0 bases, J lost 8 bases, and 6 bases lay in between. Unique molecular identifiers were incorporated into the prepared TCRbeta library. Each CDR3 protein gets one entry after TCRdb re-called the PCR reads with MiXCR. The sample has 150,000 to 200,000 distinct CDR3 sequences; approximately 6.8% are singletons. This clonotype appeared many times. This material consisted of PBMCs from the stem cell graft donor, taken from the stem cell graft. The V and J genes are TRBV5-1 and TRBJ1-6, with no clear D. This sequence originates from a human donor who donated a stem cell graft to a child with Wiskott-Aldrich syndrome. The CDR3 sequence is CASSLDQYSPLHF. The CDR3 DNA sequence: TGCGCCAGCAGCTTGGACCAGTATTCACCCCTCCACTTT. Full variable domain (remainder filled in from reference TRBV5-1 and TRBJ1-6): KAGVTQTPRYLIKTRGQQVTLSCSPISGHRSVSWYQQTPGQGLQFLFEYFSETQRNKGNFPGRFSGRQFSNSRSEMNVSTLELGDSALYLCASSLDQYSPLHFGNGTRLTVT.